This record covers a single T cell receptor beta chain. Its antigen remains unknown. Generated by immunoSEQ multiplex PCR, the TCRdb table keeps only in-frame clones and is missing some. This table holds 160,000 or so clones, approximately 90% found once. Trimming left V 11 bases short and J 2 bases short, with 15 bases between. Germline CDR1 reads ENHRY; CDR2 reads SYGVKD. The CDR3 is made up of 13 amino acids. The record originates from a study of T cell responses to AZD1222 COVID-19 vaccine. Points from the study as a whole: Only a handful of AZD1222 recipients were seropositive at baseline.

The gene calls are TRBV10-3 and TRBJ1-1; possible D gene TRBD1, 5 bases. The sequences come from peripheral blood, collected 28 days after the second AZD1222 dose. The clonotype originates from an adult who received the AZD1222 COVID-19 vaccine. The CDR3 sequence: CASKGQTNTEAFF. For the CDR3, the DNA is TGTGCCTCAAAAGGACAAACCAACACTGAAGCTTTCTTT.